One sample yielded the 14 T cell receptor beta chains listed below, sequenced in a study of blood T cell repertoires in COVID-19. Sequenced by immunoSEQ multiplex PCR; TCRdb stores in-frame clones only, minus some. The repertoire includes 100,000 or so clones, just over 90% of them detected once, and 0.97% sits in the top ten. What was sequenced was peripheral blood. These receptors were taken from a man in his 60s with acute or convalescent COVID-19.

The rearrangement uses TRBV5-8 and TRBJ2-7; 7 bases align to TRBD1. This CDR3 spans 15 amino acids. J gave up 5 bases and V 0 bases, and 8 bases lay outside the gene matches. The germline V gene encodes CDR1 SGHTS and CDR2 YDEGEE. The CDR3 sequence: CASSLDRHRGHEQYF. Written as DNA, the CDR3 is TGTGCCAGCAGCTTGGACAGGCACAGGGGTCACGAGCAGTACTTC.

The V and J genes are TRBV19 and TRBJ1-5; D is perhaps TRBD1 (5 bases). This CDR3 has 15 residues. V shed 3 bases and J shed 4 bases, with 13 bases lying between them. The germline V gene has CDR1 LNHDA and CDR2 SQIVND (reference sequence). CDR3 sequence: CASSIGGLKNQPQHF. CDR3 bases: TGTGCCAGTAGTATTGGGGGACTAAAAAATCAGCCCCAGCATTTT.

This rearrangement joins TRBV11-2 to TRBJ1-4; 9 bases match TRBD1. This CDR3 is built from 15 residues. With 3 bases clipped from V and 8 bases from J, the junction kept 7 bases outside the gene matches. The germline V gene has CDR1 SGHAT and CDR2 FQNNGV. The CDR3 DNA reads TGTGCCAGCAGCTTGATTCGACAGGGGGGCGAAAAACTGTTTTTT. It is translated as CASSLIRQGGEKLFF. Together with reference TRBV11-2 and TRBJ1-4, the CDR3 gives the full variable domain: EAGVAQSPRYKIIEKRQSVAFWCNPISGHATLYWYQQILGQGPKLLIQFQNNGVVDDSQLPKDRFSAERLKGVDSTLKIQPAKLEDSAVYLCASSLIRQGGEKLFFGSGTQLSVL.

The chain recombines TRBV11-2 with TRBJ2-2; 9 bases match TRBD1. Losses at the gene ends were 0 bases for V and 0 bases for J; bases not matched to a gene: 2. Germline-derived CDR1 and CDR2 are SGHAT and FQNNGV. CDR3 size: 17 residues. CDR3 residues: CASSLDRTGANTGELFF. The CDR3 DNA is TGTGCCAGCAGCTTAGATCGGACAGGGGCGAACACCGGGGAGCTGTTTTTT.

This sequence joins TRBV19 and TRBJ2-7, with TRBD1 matching over 9 bases. V gave up 5 bases and J gave up 2 bases; unmatched junction bases: 10. CDR1 and CDR2 from the germline V gene are LNHDA and SQIVND (reference sequence). This CDR3 is built from 16 residues. In DNA, the CDR3 is TGTGCCAGTAGTCTCCCCCCGGGACAGGGCACCTACGAGCAGTACTTC. Protein product: CASSLPPGQGTYEQYF.

The V gene is TRBV5-6, the J gene TRBJ2-5; no firm D call. Germline V gives CDR1 SGHDT, CDR2 YYEEEE. Deletions cut 4 bases from V and 1 base from J, with 8 bases between. The CDR3 extends over 13 amino acids. In DNA, the CDR3 is TGTGCCAGCAGCGCGGTCGGCCAAGAGACCCAGTACTTC. The encoded protein is CASSAVGQETQYF.

This clone was counted only a few times. The junction departs from germline at one end; a sequencing error may be responsible. The rearrangement joins TRBV6-5 to TRBJ2-1, with a tentative D call TRBD2 (6 bases). From germline, CDR1 is MNHEY and CDR2 SVGAGI. This CDR3 is built from 11 residues. This CDR3 reads CASSDSSVQFF. The CDR3 DNA reads as TGTGCCAGCAGTGACTCTAGCGTCCAGTTCTTC.

Only one count was recorded for this clone. The chain joins TRBV5-1 to TRBJ1-2; tentatively, D is TRBD1 (5 bases). This CDR3 region has 14 residues. Germline loops: CDR1 SGHRS, CDR2 YFSETQ. V lost 4 bases to trimming and J lost 4 bases, with 14 bases between them. In nucleotides, the CDR3 is TGCGCCAGCAGCCAGGGTCCGGGCGGCTATGGCTACACCTTC. Translating it yields CASSQGPGGYGYTF.

This clone appeared a single time. V usage is TRBV6-5 and J usage is TRBJ1-1, with TRBD1 matching 9 bases. The CDR3 extends over 15 amino acids. The germline gives CDR1 MNHEY, CDR2 SVGAGI. V shed 0 bases, J shed 10 bases, and the junction held 9 bases outside the gene matches. The DNA for the CDR3 is TGTGCCAGCAGTTACTCCGGGACAGGGCGGTTAGGAGCTTTCTTT. Protein sequence: CASSYSGTGRLGAFF.

This chain links TRBV4-2 with TRBJ1-1; TRBD1 matches 9 bases. Germline V gene lookup returns CDR1 LGHNA and CDR2 YNFKEQ. The trim removed 1 base at V and 2 bases at J, leaving 2 bases unmatched. The CDR3 spans 15 residues. The DNA of the CDR3 is TGTGCCAGCAGCCAAGTGGGACAGGGAAACACTGAAGCTTTCTTT. Its translation is CASSQVGQGNTEAFF.

This chain connects TRBV24-1 to TRBJ2-2; a possible D gene is TRBD2 (7 bases). Trimming took 7 bases from V and 1 from J, leaving 12 bases between them. CDR1 is KGHDR and CDR2 is SFDVKD in the germline V gene. This CDR3 is 15 amino acids long. In nucleotides, the CDR3 is TGTGCCACCAGAAGAGGGGGGGTGAACACCGGGGAGCTGTTTTTT. Translating gives CATRRGGVNTGELFF.

This clone was seen only once. This sequence joins TRBV6-5 and TRBJ2-7; a possible D gene is TRBD1 (5 bases). The V end lost 8 bases, the J end lost 7 bases, and 9 bases lay between the germline ends. CDR1 and CDR2 from the germline V gene are MNHEY and SVGAGI. The CDR3 totals 10 residues. The CDR3 DNA follows: TGTGCCAGCGGAACAGGAGAGCAGTACTTC. It is translated as CASGTGEQYF.

This chain connects TRBV29-1 to TRBJ2-1, with D tentatively TRBD2 (6 bases). The germline CDR1 and CDR2 sequences are SQVTM and ANQGSEA. The V end lost 6 bases, the J end lost 9 bases, and 12 bases lay between the germline ends. The CDR3 length is 11 residues. The CDR3 sequence: CSVTGVAEQFF. The CDR3 nucleotides are TGCAGCGTGACGGGGGTGGCTGAGCAGTTCTTC.

This clone came up once. The chain is built from TRBV2 and TRBJ2-5; perhaps TRBD1 as D (6 bases). V was trimmed by 8 bases and J by 1 base, leaving 11 bases between them. Germline V gene data show CDR1 as SNHLY and CDR2 as FYNNEI. CDR3 length: 13 residues. The CDR3 bases are TGTGCCAGCTACCGGGACACCCAAGAGACCCAGTACTTC. Its translation is CASYRDTQETQYF.